A single sample is the source of the 27 T cell receptor beta chains below, sequenced in a study of breast tumors, draining lymph nodes, adjacent tissues. TCRdb re-called the multiplex PCR reads with MiXCR, one entry per CDR3 protein. In the table there are roughly 260,000 distinct CDR3 sequences, 30% of which are singletons. The lymph nodes were axillary draining lymph nodes from breast cancer patients. The sample comprised axillary lymph node tissue. The receptors were gathered from a female donor with breast cancer. Some clones in this sample may be carry-over from other donors' samples.

This clonotype occurred many times. A read error may produce the germline difference seen at one junction end. The rearrangement uses TRBV12-3 or TRBV12-4 and TRBJ2-7, with D hard to call. The CDR3 has 11 residues. The DNA of the CDR3 is TGTGCCAGCAGTTTAGGGACCCGAGAAGAATTC. This gives the protein CASSLGTREEF.

The chain couples TRBV9 to TRBJ1-5; 12 bases map to TRBD1. The CDR3 extends over 17 amino acids. V lost 3 bases, J lost 5 bases, and 9 bases stayed unmatched. Per the germline V gene, CDR1 is SGDLS and CDR2 is YYNGEE. The CDR3: CASSGSGTGGEDQPQHF. The DNA for the CDR3 is TGTGCCAGCAGCGGGTCCGGGACAGGGGGCGAAGATCAGCCCCAGCATTTT. Full variable domain (remainder filled in from reference TRBV9 and TRBJ1-5): DSGVTQTPKHLITATGQRVTLRCSPRSGDLSVYWYQQSLDQGLQFLIQYYNGEERAKGNILERFSAQQFPDLHSELNLSSLELGDSALYFCASSGSGTGGEDQPQHFGDGTRLSIL.

This clonotype occurred many times. The chain joins TRBV20-1 to TRBJ2-1; the match to TRBD1 covers 11 bases. Germline values: CDR1 DFQATT, CDR2 SNEGSKA (reference sequence). After removal of 5 bases from V and 5 bases from J, the junction contained 5 bases not matched to a gene. The CDR3 sequence is 14 residues long. The CDR3 sequence: CSAWDRGRHNEQFF. The CDR3 DNA reads as TGCAGTGCTTGGGACAGGGGGAGGCACAATGAGCAGTTCTTC.

The chain carries TRBV5-1 and TRBJ2-3; 9 positions agree with TRBD2. Germline V gene sequence: CDR1 SGHRS, CDR2 YFSETQ. This CDR3 comprises 17 residues. Trimming took 1 base from V and 2 from J; bases not matched to a gene: 8. As DNA, the CDR3 is TGCGCCAGCAGCTTGACGTCTAGCGGGAACCTCACAGATACGCAGTATTTT. This gives the protein CASSLTSSGNLTDTQYF.

This clonotype occurred once. A much larger clone lies a single base off, so this may be a read error. This chain links TRBV9 with TRBJ2-5; maybe TRBD2 (5 bases). The CDR3 has 14 residues. Germline lookup yields CDR1 SGDLS and CDR2 YYNGEE. The CDR3 region is CASSVGAAQETRYF. The DNA of the CDR3 is TGTGCCAGCAGCGTAGGAGCGGCCCAAGAGACCCGGTACTTC.

This clonotype was recorded many times. V is TRBV5-4 and J is TRBJ2-1; possibly TRBD1 for D (6 bases). Germline V gives CDR1 SGHNT, CDR2 YYREEE (reference sequence). There are 13 residues in the CDR3. With 7 bases removed from V and 2 bases from J, the gap between germline ends came to 10 bases. This chain's CDR3 is CASAGTPYNEQFF. The CDR3, as DNA: TGTGCCAGCGCCGGGACACCCTACAATGAGCAGTTCTTC.

This clonotype was counted a few times. Here the CDR3 reads CSARDPQGVNIQYF. The CDR3 nucleotides read TGCAGTGCTAGAGACCCACAGGGGGTAAACATTCAGTACTTC. The genes are TRBV20-1 and TRBJ2-4, with 8 bases identical to TRBD1. CDR3 length equals 14 residues. V shed 0 bases and J 6 bases; nucleotides not matched to a gene: 4. Germline CDR1 is DFQATT and CDR2 is SNEGSKA (reference sequence).

This sequence joins TRBV12-3 or TRBV12-4 and TRBJ2-4, with D tentatively TRBD2 (6 bases). CDR3 length equals 15 residues. Trimming took off 3 bases at V and 7 bases at J, with 16 bases between the two ends. The chain's CDR3 is CASSFSGRSTNIQYF. DNA of the CDR3: TGTGCCAGCAGTTTTTCTGGGAGGTCAACGAACATTCAGTACTTC.

This clonotype was seen repeatedly, ten times or more. The chain joins TRBV20-1 to TRBJ2-1; the D is unclear. The CDR3 has 15 residues. Germline V gives CDR1 DFQATT, CDR2 SNEGSKA (reference sequence). Trimming took 5 bases from V and 0 from J, leaving 14 bases between them. The DNA of the CDR3 is TGCAGTGCTTCCAATCCCCTAAGCTCCTACAATGAGCAGTTCTTC. Amino acids: CSASNPLSSYNEQFF.

This clonotype has at least ten counts. The chain combines TRBV9 with TRBJ2-3; 7 bases line up with TRBD2. CDR1 is SGDLS, CDR2 YYNGEE, per germline. The V and J ends lost 2 bases and 4 bases, in that order; junction bases with no gene match: 4. This CDR3 has 14 amino acids. CDR3 in amino acids: CASSVDLAADTQYF. In DNA form, the CDR3 reads TGTGCCAGCAGCGTGGATCTAGCGGCAGATACGCAGTATTTT.

The chain links TRBV7-3 to TRBJ2-4; 8 nucleotides align to TRBD2. The germline V gene encodes CDR1 SGHTA and CDR2 FQGTGA. V lost 9 bases to trimming and J lost 8 bases; unmatched junction nucleotides: 9. The CDR3 sequence is 13 residues long. CDR3 nucleotide sequence: TGTGCCAGTAGTGACAGCGGGGGAGACATTCAGTACTTC. Translating gives CASSDSGGDIQYF.

This clonotype was found a few times. The rearrangement joins TRBV28 to TRBJ2-7; D uncertain. V was clipped by 6 bases and J by 2 bases, with 8 bases between them. The germline V gene has CDR1 MDHEN and CDR2 SYDVKM. This CDR3 is built from 12 residues. Here the CDR3 reads CASSVGPYEQYF. CDR3 DNA sequence: TGTGCCAGCAGCGTAGGTCCCTACGAGCAGTACTTC.

The rearrangement joins TRBV15 to TRBJ2-1; D remains unclear. V lost 3 bases to trimming and J lost 7 bases, with 7 bases between them. Germline-derived CDR1 and CDR2 are LNHNV and YYDKDF (reference sequence). This CDR3 has 12 amino acids. CDR3 amino acids: CATSSGVNEQFF. In DNA, the CDR3 is TGTGCCACCAGCAGTGGGGTAAATGAGCAGTTCTTC.

This clonotype has a single count. V gene TRBV20-1 combines with J gene TRBJ1-5; 8 positions agree with TRBD1. The CDR3 has 15 amino acids. Looked up from germline, CDR1 is DFQATT and CDR2 is SNEGSKA (reference sequence). The V gene end was trimmed by 5 bases and the J gene end by 5 bases; junction bases not matched to a gene: 11. The CDR3 is CSALAGQAADQPQHF. CDR3 sequence (DNA): TGCAGTGCTCTGGCGGGACAGGCGGCCGATCAGCCCCAGCATTTT.

The chain couples TRBV19 to TRBJ2-5, with 11 bases that match TRBD1. The CDR3 runs 11 residues. The germline CDR1 and CDR2 sequences are LNHDA and SQIVND (reference sequence). CDR3 amino acids: CARDRGGTQYF. CDR3 coding DNA: TGTGCTAGGGACAGGGGGGGGACCCAGTACTTC.

V and J are TRBV15 and TRBJ1-1; 12 nucleotides line up with TRBD1. Per the germline V gene, CDR1 is LNHNV and CDR2 is YYDKDF (reference sequence). The CDR3 totals 15 residues. V dropped 3 bases and J dropped 1; count of bases not matched to a gene: 0. CDR3 loop: CATSRGQGANTEAFF. Written as DNA, the CDR3 is TGTGCCACCAGCAGGGGACAGGGGGCGAACACTGAAGCTTTCTTT. Complete variable domain (other parts from reference TRBV15 and TRBJ1-1): DAMVIQNPRYQVTQFGKPVTLSCSQTLNHNVMYWYQQKSSQAPKLLFHYYDKDFNNEADTPDNFQSRRPNTSFCFLDIRSPGLGDTAMYLCATSRGQGANTEAFFGQGTRLTVV.

This clonotype was counted at least ten times. CDR3 protein: CSVARTGTYEQYF. CDR3 in DNA: TGCAGCGTTGCAAGGACGGGAACCTACGAGCAGTACTTC. This sequence joins TRBV29-1 and TRBJ2-7; TRBD2 is a possible D gene (5 bases). Germline V gene data show CDR1 as SQVTM and CDR2 as ANQGSEA. Trimming pared 4 bases from V and 2 bases from J, leaving 12 bases between. The CDR3 is 13 amino acids.

Only a few counts were recorded for this clonotype. This sequence may be a read error, since a much larger clone differs from it by one base. The chain carries TRBV14 and TRBJ2-7, with 7 nucleotides matching TRBD1. The germline V gene encodes CDR1 SGHDN and CDR2 FVKESK. CDR3 length: 15 amino acids. The CDR3 DNA follows: TGTGCCAGCAGCCACCTGACAGGGCCCCTCTACGAGCCGTACTTC. It codes for CASSHLTGPLYEPYF.

CDR3 loop: CASSPTAQGANYGYTF. Written as DNA, the CDR3 is TGTGCCAGCAGCCCCACAGCGCAGGGGGCCAACTATGGCTACACCTTC. The chain joins TRBV7-9 to TRBJ1-2; TRBD1 matches at 8 bases. The V segment lost 5 bases and the J segment 2 bases; nucleotides outside the gene matches: 10. This CDR3 has 16 amino acids. Per germline, CDR1 SEHNR and CDR2 FQNEAQ (reference sequence).

This clonotype showed up many times. The rearrangement joins TRBV7-9 to TRBJ1-3; D uncertain. Trimming left V 4 bases short and J 3 bases short, with 13 bases between. Germline V lookup: CDR1 SEHNR, CDR2 FQNEAQ (reference sequence). The CDR3 runs to 15 residues. CDR3 protein: CASSSAVGVGNTIYF. In nucleotides, the CDR3 is TGTGCCAGCAGCTCCGCCGTAGGTGTTGGAAACACCATATATTTT.

This clonotype was counted many times. V is TRBV9 and J is TRBJ1-3; TRBD1 matches 12 bases. The germline V gene has CDR1 SGDLS and CDR2 YYNGEE. Losses at the gene ends were 4 bases for V and 3 bases for J; bases not matched to a gene: 14. The CDR3 sequence is 19 residues long. In DNA, the CDR3 is TGTGCCAGCAGCTACGGTTTTTCGGGACAGGGGGCGCTTGGAAACACCATATATTTT. Protein sequence: CASSYGFSGQGALGNTIYF.

The table lists this clonotype with a count of one. This may arise from a read error, as a much more abundant clone is one base away. No conserved phenylalanine or tryptophan is present at the end of the CDR3, so a read error is the likely explanation. The chain has TRBV7-8 and TRBJ2-7, with a tentative D call TRBD1 (6 bases). CDR3 length: 18 residues. Per germline, CDR1 SGHVS and CDR2 FQNEAQ. As DNA, the CDR3 is TGCGCCAGCAGCCAAATCCTAGGGGGAGCCACGAGATTCTACGAGCAGTACCTC. This encodes CASSQILGGATRFYEQYL.

Many counts were recorded for this clonotype. The CDR3 DNA reads TGTGCCAGCAGGATGGACAGGGTACAGCCCCAGCATTTT. Its translation: CASRMDRVQPQHF. The chain employs TRBV6-1 and TRBJ1-5; 8 bases match TRBD1. Losses at the gene ends were 6 bases for V and 7 bases for J; bases not matched to a gene: 5. CDR3 length: 13 residues. CDR1 is MNHNS, CDR2 SASEGT, per germline.

On this clonotype itself: With a much larger clone just one base away, this may be a read error. The V and J genes are TRBV5-1 and TRBJ2-5, with 14 bases fitting TRBD2. The CDR3 covers 14 residues. The V gene end was trimmed by 6 bases and the J gene end by 8 bases; junction bases not matched to a gene: 6. In germline, CDR1 is SGHRS, CDR2 YFSETQ. Here the CDR3 reads CASTSGLAGDTQYF. The CDR3 region has the DNA TGCGCCAGCACCTCGGGACTAGCGGGAGACACCCAGTACTTC.

This clonotype has at least ten counts. V is TRBV2 and J is TRBJ2-1, with TRBD2 identical over 12 bases. This CDR3 spans 16 amino acids. After removal of 7 bases from V and 4 bases from J, the junction contained 8 bases not matched to a gene. Germline V gene lookup returns CDR1 SNHLY and CDR2 FYNNEI. The CDR3 DNA sequence: TGTGCCAGCATTGCTAGCGGGAGGGATTATTACAATGAGCAGTTCTTC. The encoded protein is CASIASGRDYYNEQFF. Supplemented by reference TRBV2 and TRBJ2-1, the full variable domain reads EPEVTQTPSHQVTQMGQEVILRCVPISNHLYFYWYRQILGQKVEFLVSFYNNEISEKSEIFDDQFSVERPDGSNFTLKIRSTKLEDSAMYFCASIASGRDYYNEQFFGPGTRLTVL.

CDR3 in amino acids: CASSQTGTGGEKLFF. The CDR3 DNA reads TGCGCCAGCAGCCAAACCGGGACAGGGGGCGAAAAACTGTTTTTT. The chain couples TRBV4-1 to TRBJ1-4; 12 nucleotides match TRBD1. Germline V gene lookup returns CDR1 MGHRA and CDR2 YSYEKL. The CDR3 contains 15 residues. The V and J ends lost 2 bases and 8 bases, in that order; junction bases with no gene match: 3.

Of note for this clonotype: It may be a read error: a sequence one base away is much more abundant. The V gene is TRBV20-1, the J gene TRBJ2-5; 9 bases are a match to TRBD1. The CDR3 is made up of 14 amino acids. J lost 7 bases, V lost 3 bases, and 9 bases had no gene match. Germline assignment: CDR1 DFQATT and CDR2 SNEGSKA (reference sequence). The DNA of the CDR3 is TGCAGTGCTAGGGTTACAGGGGGCGGAGCGACCCAGTACTTC. It specifies CSARVTGGGATQYF.